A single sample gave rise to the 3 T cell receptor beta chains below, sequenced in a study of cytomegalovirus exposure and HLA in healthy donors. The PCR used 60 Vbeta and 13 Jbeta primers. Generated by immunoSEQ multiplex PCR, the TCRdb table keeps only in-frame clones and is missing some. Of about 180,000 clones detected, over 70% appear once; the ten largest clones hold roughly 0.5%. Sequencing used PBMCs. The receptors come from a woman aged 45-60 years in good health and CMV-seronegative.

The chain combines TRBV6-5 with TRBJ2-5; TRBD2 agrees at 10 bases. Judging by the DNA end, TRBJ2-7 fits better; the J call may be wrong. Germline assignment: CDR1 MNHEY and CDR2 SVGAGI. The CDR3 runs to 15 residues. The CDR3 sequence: CASSPYLAGAYEQYF. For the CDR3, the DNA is TGTGCCAGCAGTCCATATCTAGCGGGGGCCTACGAGCAGTACTTC.

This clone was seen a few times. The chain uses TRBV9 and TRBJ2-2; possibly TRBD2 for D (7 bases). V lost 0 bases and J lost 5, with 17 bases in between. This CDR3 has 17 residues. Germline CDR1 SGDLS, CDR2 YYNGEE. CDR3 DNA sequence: TGTGCCAGCAGCGTAGCTCACTCGGGGGGCGTGACCGGGGAGCTGTTTTTT. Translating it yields CASSVAHSGGVTGELFF.

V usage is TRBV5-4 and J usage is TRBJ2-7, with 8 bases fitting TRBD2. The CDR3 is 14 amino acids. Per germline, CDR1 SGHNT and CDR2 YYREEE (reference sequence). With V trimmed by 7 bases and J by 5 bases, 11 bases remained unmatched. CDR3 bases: TGTGCCAGCCGGGGGGGACTAGTGGCCCACGAGCAGTACTTC. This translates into CASRGGLVAHEQYF.